The 20 T cell receptor beta chains listed next were all sequenced from one sample in a study of cytomegalovirus exposure and HLA in healthy donors. PCR amplification relied on 60 Vbeta primers (plus 13 Jbeta primers). Profiled with immunoSEQ multiplex PCR; TCRdb holds only in-frame clones, not every one. Seen here are tens of thousands of clones, 80% observed once, and the top ten hold under 7%. Sequenced sample: PBMCs. Source of these receptors: a male donor in good health and CMV-seronegative.

This clone has only one observation. The rearrangement links TRBV10-3 to TRBJ1-2; 9 bases align to TRBD1. The trim removed 4 bases at V and 2 bases at J, leaving 2 bases unmatched. Per the germline V gene, CDR1 is ENHRY and CDR2 is SYGVKD. The CDR3 length is 14 residues. The CDR3 DNA reads TGTGCCATCAGTGGGGGACAGGGAAACTATGGCTACACCTTC. Translated: CAISGGQGNYGYTF.

The J gene is TRBJ1-2, the V gene TRBV9; D might be TRBD1 (6 bases). CDR1 and CDR2 (germline): SGDLS, YYNGEE. The CDR3 extends over 16 amino acids. V lost 4 bases and J lost 7, with 23 bases in between. The CDR3, as DNA: TGTGCCAGCAGCTCCCGTAGAGAGAACAGGGATACTGGCTACACCTTC. Protein product: CASSSRRENRDTGYTF. Looking up the rest from reference TRBV9 and TRBJ1-2 gives the full variable domain: DSGVTQTPKHLITATGQRVTLRCSPRSGDLSVYWYQQSLDQGLQFLIQYYNGEERAKGNILERFSAQQFPDLHSELNLSSLELGDSALYFCASSSRRENRDTGYTFGSGTRLTVV.

This clone was detected a few times. This sequence joins TRBV4-3 and TRBJ1-2; D ambiguous. The CDR3 has 16 residues. Trimming took 1 base from V and 8 from J, leaving 20 bases between them. CDR1 is LGHNA and CDR2 is YSLEER in the germline V gene. The CDR3 nucleotides are TGCGCCAGCAGCCAAGGACGGCCCACCACATCAGGAGGCTACACCTTC. It encodes CASSQGRPTTSGGYTF.

With respect to this clone: The junction does not match germline at one end; this may be a read error. This chain's CDR3 is CASSLDLPGKVF. The CDR3 region has the DNA TGTGCCAGCAGCTTAGACCTCCCGGGGAAGGTCTTC. This chain links TRBV11-1 with TRBJ2-1, with D possibly TRBD2 on 5 matching bases. Germline V gives CDR1 SGHAT, CDR2 FQDESV (reference sequence). The CDR3 totals 12 residues.

The chain employs TRBV19 and TRBJ1-1; 7 positions agree with TRBD1. Per the germline V gene, CDR1 is LNHDA and CDR2 is SQIVND (reference sequence). This CDR3 has 13 amino acids. V lost 9 bases to trimming and J lost 0 bases; unmatched junction nucleotides: 4. CDR3 nucleotides: TGTGCCAGCAGGGACAGATTGAACACTGAAGCTTTCTTT. Translation: CASRDRLNTEAFF.

J is TRBJ2-3 and V is TRBV7-2; 7 nucleotides line up with TRBD2. The CDR3 contains 15 residues. J was trimmed by 4 bases and V by 5 bases; bases with no gene match: 9. The germline V gene encodes CDR1 SGHTA and CDR2 FQGNSA. Here the CDR3 reads CASSPAGSVADTQYF. The CDR3 nucleotides are TGTGCCAGCAGCCCAGCGGGGTCGGTGGCAGATACGCAGTATTTT.

This chain joins TRBV29-1 and TRBJ1-5; no clear D gene. Germline V gene sequence: CDR1 SQVTM, CDR2 ANQGSEA. V gave up 4 bases and J gave up 0 bases, with 10 bases separating them. The CDR3 contains 14 residues. The CDR3 nucleotides read TGCAGCGTTGTGGTCGCTAATAGCAATCAGCCCCAGCATTTT. It is translated as CSVVVANSNQPQHF.

In DNA, the CDR3 is TGTGCCAGCAGCCAAGAGAGCACTCGGGGAAACATTCAGTACTTC. Translation gives CASSQESTRGNIQYF. The V call is TRBV4-2, the J call TRBJ2-4; D is perhaps TRBD2 (5 bases). The CDR3 has 15 amino acids. From germline, CDR1 is LGHNA and CDR2 YNFKEQ. Trimming left V 0 bases short and J 6 bases short, with 12 bases between.

The V and J genes are TRBV2 and TRBJ2-3; 11 bases are shared with TRBD1. V was clipped by 3 bases and J by 1 base; unmatched bases: 3. Germline V gene lookup returns CDR1 SNHLY and CDR2 FYNNEI. This CDR3 has 16 residues. The CDR3 reads CASSEGQGDRTDTQYF. The CDR3 DNA reads TGTGCCAGCAGTGAGGGACAGGGGGATCGCACAGATACGCAGTATTTT. Together with reference TRBV2 and TRBJ2-3, the CDR3 gives the full variable domain: EPEVTQTPSHQVTQMGQEVILRCVPISNHLYFYWYRQILGQKVEFLVSFYNNEISEKSEIFDDQFSVERPDGSNFTLKIRSTKLEDSAMYFCASSEGQGDRTDTQYFGPGTRLTVL.

This clone has only a few counts. The gene calls are TRBV20-1 and TRBJ2-5; TRBD2 might be the D (5 bases). The germline V and J ends were trimmed by 3 bases and 5 bases, with 7 bases remaining between them. The CDR3 has 11 amino acids. The germline V gene encodes CDR1 DFQATT and CDR2 SNEGSKA (reference sequence). CDR3: CSASGEETQYF. In nucleotides, the CDR3 is TGCAGTGCTAGCGGGGAGGAGACCCAGTACTTC.

This chain uses TRBV7-8 with TRBJ1-1; D is perhaps TRBD1 (6 bases). The germline gives CDR1 SGHVS, CDR2 FQNEAQ. The V end lost 5 bases, the J end lost 5 bases, and 12 bases lay between the germline ends. The CDR3 loop spans 13 amino acids. The CDR3 DNA reads as TGTGCCAGCAGCCGGGCCAGGGGTACTGAAGCTTTCTTT. Its protein product is CASSRARGTEAFF.

The chain uses TRBV4-2 and TRBJ2-3; 7 bases are a match to TRBD2. Looked up from germline, CDR1 is LGHNA and CDR2 is YNFKEQ. The CDR3 totals 16 residues. The ends lost 1 base at V and 6 bases at J; junction bases unmatched: 10. The CDR3: CASSQAFLRREDTQYF. The CDR3 DNA reads as TGTGCCAGCAGCCAAGCGTTCTTAAGGCGGGAGGATACGCAGTATTTT.

CDR3 nucleotides: TGTGCCATCAGTGGCAAAATCAAACCGGGACAGGGGGCGCTTGGAAACACCATATATTTT. Translating it yields CAISGKIKPGQGALGNTIYF. The chain has TRBV10-3 and TRBJ1-3; the match to TRBD1 covers 12 bases. J was trimmed by 3 bases and V by 4 bases; bases with no gene match: 16. Germline-derived CDR1 and CDR2 are ENHRY and SYGVKD. This CDR3 contains 20 residues.

Details on this clone: The identical CDR3 is also encoded by other nucleotide sequences in the sample. This rearrangement joins TRBV27 to TRBJ2-7, with 7 bases that match TRBD1. This CDR3 has 14 residues. Losses at the gene ends were 2 bases for V and 3 bases for J; bases not matched to a gene: 4. Germline values: CDR1 MNHEY, CDR2 SMNVEV (reference sequence). DNA of the CDR3: TGTGCCAGCAGTTTAGGCTCAGGGGGCTACGAGCAGTACTTC. This encodes CASSLGSGGYEQYF.

V and J are TRBV18 and TRBJ2-1, with 8 nucleotides matching TRBD1. From germline, CDR1 is KGHSH and CDR2 LQKENI. This CDR3 contains 14 residues. With 2 bases clipped from V and 7 bases from J, the junction kept 4 bases outside the gene matches. CDR3 loop: CASSPFTGGNEQFF. In nucleotides, the CDR3 is TGTGCCAGCTCACCATTCACAGGGGGTAATGAGCAGTTCTTC.

The V and J genes are TRBV30 and TRBJ1-2; 7 positions agree with TRBD1. The CDR3 length is 14 residues. The V gene end was trimmed by 3 bases and the J gene end by 1 base; junction bases not matched to a gene: 5. CDR1 is GTSNPN, CDR2 SVGIG, per germline (reference sequence). The CDR3 loop reads CAWRAQGINYGYTF. CDR3 in DNA: TGTGCCTGGAGGGCACAGGGGATTAACTATGGCTACACCTTC.

The gene calls are TRBV19 and TRBJ2-2, with TRBD2 as a possible D gene (5 bases). The CDR3 has 18 amino acids. The V gene's germline CDR1 is LNHDA and CDR2 SQIVND (reference sequence). Trimming took off 0 bases at V and 3 bases at J, with 17 bases between the two ends. This CDR3 is CASSIDLAGPRDTGELFF. Written as DNA, the CDR3 is TGTGCCAGTAGTATAGATCTGGCGGGTCCAAGAGACACCGGGGAGCTGTTTTTT.

This chain uses TRBV30 with TRBJ1-2, with 9 bases lining up with TRBD1. V gave up 0 bases and J gave up 2 bases; unmatched junction bases: 1. CDR1 is GTSNPN, CDR2 SVGIG, per germline (reference sequence). The CDR3 consists of 14 residues. As DNA, the CDR3 is TGTGCCTGGAGTGTAGACAGGGGGAACTATGGCTACACCTTC. Protein sequence: CAWSVDRGNYGYTF.

Points on this clone: Other DNA variants within this sample encode the same CDR3. The chain combines TRBV18 with TRBJ2-3; unclear D gene. Per the germline V gene, CDR1 is KGHSH and CDR2 is LQKENI. This CDR3 spans 12 amino acids. V gave up 6 bases and J gave up 3 bases, with 7 bases separating them. The CDR3: CASSPRTDTQYF. The DNA of the CDR3 is TGTGCCAGCTCTCCCCGGACAGATACGCAGTATTTT. Drawing the rest from reference TRBV18 and TRBJ2-3, the complete variable domain is NAGVMQNPRHLVRRRGQEARLRCSPMKGHSHVYWYRQLPEEGLKFMVYLQKENIIDESGMPKERFSAEFPKEGPSILRIQQVVRGDSAAYFCASSPRTDTQYFGPGTRLTVL.

The chain links TRBV6-5 to TRBJ2-4; possible D gene TRBD2, 6 bases. The CDR3 consists of 16 residues. Trimming pared 2 bases from V and 0 bases from J, leaving 11 bases between. CDR1 and CDR2 from the germline V gene are MNHEY and SVGAGI. The CDR3 region has the DNA TGTGCCAGCAGTTACGACGGGGGATCAGCCAAAAACATTCAGTACTTC. Encoded protein: CASSYDGGSAKNIQYF.